This entry is about one T cell receptor (beta chain). The data derive from a study of neurological immune-mediated disorders. V lost 3 bases to trimming and J lost 0 bases; unmatched junction nucleotides: 3. Germline CDR1 SGHTA, CDR2 FQGNSA. The CDR3 extends over 15 amino acids. Every sequencing run produced over 160 million TCR-beta sequences that came from 15-18 subjects. TCRdb used MiXCR to reprocess the 5' RACE reads, holding one entry per CDR3 protein. The sample includes fewer than 20,000 distinct CDR3 sequences, around a quarter seen only once; the top ten take 33%. Sequences were obtained from PBMCs. This clonotype originated in a man in his fifties or sixties with HTLV-1-associated myelopathy (HAM/TSP). The rearrangement links TRBV7-2 to TRBJ2-3; the match to TRBD2 covers 7 bases. CDR3 bases: TGTGCCAGCAGCTTCCGACTAGCTAGCACAGATACGCAGTATTTT. Protein sequence: CASSFRLASTDTQYF.